The rows below give T cell receptor beta chains drawn from one sample of a study of T cells in Graves' hyperthyroidism and ophthalmopathy. Each CDR3 protein is one row after TCRdb ran MiXCR on the multiplex PCR reads. Of about 59,000 distinct CDR3 sequences in the sample, under 70% are singletons; the top ten hold approximately 3.3%. Sequenced sample: blood. These receptors were obtained from a woman aged 55-70 years with Graves' ophthalmopathy. Each CDR3 is given with its conserved first and last residue. The D gene is left open where the match is weak. Not all rows give a size; the values are once, few, many and, for expanded clones, a class.

NA,NA,17,TRBJ2-3,TRBV5-6,TGTGCCAGCAGCTTCGGTGCGGAAAGATATAGCACAGATACGCAGTATTTT,CASSFGAERYSTDTQYF
NA,medium-sized,14,TRBJ1-5,TRBV10-3,TGTGCCATCAGTGAGGTGGGCAGCGGTCAGCCCCAGCATTTT,CAISEVGSGQPQHF
NA,NA,15,TRBJ2-1,TRBV10-2,TGCGCCAGCAGTGAGTCGAGGGGAAGCTTCCATGAGCAGTTCTTC,CASSESRGSFHEQFF
NA,medium-sized,13,TRBJ1-6,TRBV2,TGTGCCAGCATGACAGGTGAAGATTCACCCCTCCACTTT,CASMTGEDSPLHF
NA,medium-sized,13,TRBJ1-3,TRBV2,TGTGCCAGCACCTCATTCTCTGGAAACACCATATATTTT,CASTSFSGNTIYF
TRBD1,many,14,TRBJ1-6,TRBV30,TGTGCCTGGAGCGACAGGGACGGAGATTCACCCCTCCACTTT,CAWSDRDGDSPLHF
TRBD1,many,14,TRBJ1-2,TRBV28,TGTGCCAGCAGTCGACAGGGGCTTTCCTATGGCTACACCTTC,CASSRQGLSYGYTF
NA,many,13,TRBJ2-1,TRBV6-4,TGTGCCAGCAGTTTGGAGGGATGGAATGAGCAGTTCTTC,CASSLEGWNEQFF
TRBD2,NA,15,TRBJ2-7,TRBV29-1,TGCAGCGTTTCCGGGACTAGCGGGGGGTTTGGCGAGCAGTACTTC,CSVSGTSGGFGEQYF
TRBD1,NA,15,TRBJ1-6,TRBV2,TGTGCCAGCGGAGTAATGGGACAGGGGGCTTCACCCCTCCACTTT,CASGVMGQGASPLHF
TRBD2,many,15,TRBJ2-3,TRBV3-1,TGTGCCAGCAGCCTACTAGCGGGGGGGCCGGATACGCAGTATTTT,CASSLLAGGPDTQYF
NA,many,14,TRBJ1-4,TRBV19,TGTGCCAGTAGTATATGGTCCAGCAATGAAAAACTGTTTTTT,CASSIWSSNEKLFF
TRBD1,many,15,TRBJ1-2,TRBV20-1,TGCAGTGCCGTGACAGGGGGAATGGCTAACTATGGCTACACCTTC,CSAVTGGMANYGYTF
NA,NA,16,TRBJ2-3,TRBV5-1,TGCGCCCGCAGCTTTATTGGGGCCGTGCGGGCGGATACGCAGTATTTT,CARSFIGAVRADTQYF
NA,many,14,TRBJ2-6,TRBV6-4,TGTGCCAGCAAAGCAGGGCCTGGGGCCAACGTCCTGACTTTC,CASKAGPGANVLTF
NA,many,17,TRBJ2-3,TRBV11-2,TGTGCCAGCAGCCCGCCTGGGGGGACCGTGGACACAGATACGCAGTATTTT,CASSPPGGTVDTDTQYF
TRBD2,NA,15,TRBJ2-3,TRBV10-1,TGCGCCAGCAGTGAGTGTAGCGGGAGCACAGATACGCAGTATTTT,CASSECSGSTDTQYF
TRBD1,many,13,TRBJ1-2,TRBV3-1,TGTGCCAGCAGCTACCACAGGGGGGATGGCTACACCTTC,CASSYHRGDGYTF
TRBD2,once,16,TRBJ2-3,TRBV7-9,TGTGCCAGCATAGTTTCCGGAGGACTAGCCACAGATACGCAGTATTTT,CASIVSGGLATDTQYF
TRBD1,NA,13,TRBJ1-1,TRBV18,TGTGCCAGCTCACGCGACAGGGGAACTGAAGCTTTCTTT,CASSRDRGTEAFF
TRBD1,NA,15,TRBJ1-4,TRBV28,TGTGCCAGCAGTTTCTGGGGACAGATGAATGAAAAACTGTTTTTT,CASSFWGQMNEKLFF
NA,NA,13,TRBJ1-2,TRBV5-4,TGTGCCAGCAGCACGGGGCCCAATGATGGCTACACCTTC,CASSTGPNDGYTF
NA,many,16,TRBJ1-1,TRBV5-1,TGCGCCAGCAGCTTGAACGGGGGGCATGGTGTCACTGAAGCTTTCTTT,CASSLNGGHGVTEAFF
NA,once,17,TRBJ1-3,TRBV7-9,TGTGCCAGCAGCTTAGCTTCAGTGTTCCTCCACTGGGACACCATATATTTT,CASSLASVFLHWDTIYF
TRBD1,NA,13,TRBJ2-7,TRBV18,TGTGCCAGCTCATCGGGACAGGGCTACGGGCAGTACTTC,CASSSGQGYGQYF
TRBD1,once,15,TRBJ1-3,TRBV9,TGTGCCAGCAGCGTCGACAGGGGAGGTGGAAACACCATATATTTT,CASSVDRGGGNTIYF
NA,many,11,TRBJ2-7,TRBV28,TGTGCCAGCAGTTTTATCGGGTTTCAGTACTTC,CASSFIGFQYF
NA,many,14,TRBJ1-2,TRBV28,TGTGCCAGCAGTTTATCAGGGGTAGGCTATGGCTACACCTTC,CASSLSGVGYGYTF
NA,NA,14,TRBJ1-2,TRBV2,TGTGCCATCTTCCTGCCCATCCCCATACCAAGCTACACCTTC,CAIFLPIPIPSYTF